These 23 T cell receptor beta chains were sequenced from one sample in a study of cytotoxic CD8 clonotypes in ibrutinib-treated CLL. Clones were sequenced by immunoSEQ multiplex PCR, and TCRdb holds only the in-frame ones, with some missing. The table includes about 20,000 clones, around 80% detected once. This specimen was PBMCs, taken before ibrutinib treatment. These receptors were obtained from a human donor with chronic lymphocytic leukemia.

The J gene is TRBJ1-2, the V gene TRBV7-6, with D possibly TRBD1 on 6 matching bases. Germline V gene sequence: CDR1 SGHVS, CDR2 FNYEAQ. The CDR3 has 15 amino acids. V shed 1 base and J shed 5 bases, with 14 bases lying between them. The CDR3: CASSLEIGQPYGYTF. CDR3 coding DNA: TGTGCCAGCAGCTTAGAGATTGGACAGCCGTATGGCTACACCTTC.

The table lists this clone with a few counts. The chain uses TRBV4-3 and TRBJ1-1; perhaps TRBD1 as D (5 bases). In germline, CDR1 is LGHNA, CDR2 YSLEER. The V and J ends lost 3 bases and 2 bases respectively, with 10 bases between them. The CDR3 loop spans 14 amino acids. The CDR3 DNA sequence: TGCGCCAGCAGCCATGACAGAGTCAACACTGAAGCTTTCTTT. The encoded protein is CASSHDRVNTEAFF.

The chain joins TRBV19 to TRBJ2-3; tentatively, D is TRBD1 (8 bases). The CDR3 covers 17 residues. V lost 9 bases to trimming and J lost 8 bases, with 30 bases between them. Per germline, CDR1 LNHDA and CDR2 SQIVND (reference sequence). In DNA form, the CDR3 reads TGTGCCAGCGGACCGACAGGGGACGGCGGGGGTAGGGGTACGCAGTATTTT. Translating gives CASGPTGDGGGRGTQYF.

The chain joins TRBV1 to TRBJ1-2. TRBV1 is tagged as a pseudogene. The CDR3 covers 13 residues. CDR3 region: CTSSVRKTYGYTF. The CDR3 DNA reads as TGCACCAGCAGTGTGCGAAAGACCTATGGCTACACCTTC.

The chain uses TRBV30 and TRBJ2-7; 11 bases are a match to TRBD2. The CDR3 has 17 residues. Germline values: CDR1 GTSNPN, CDR2 SVGIG (reference sequence). With V trimmed by 0 bases and J by 3 bases, 10 bases remained unmatched. The chain's CDR3 is CAWSVGGSGTSGYEQYF. In nucleotides, the CDR3 is TGTGCCTGGAGTGTGGGCGGATCCGGGACTAGCGGCTACGAGCAGTACTTC.

This chain links TRBV4-1 with TRBJ1-4; D gene unclear. The V gene's germline CDR1 is MGHRA and CDR2 YSYEKL. The germline V and J ends were trimmed by 1 base and 8 bases, with 5 bases remaining between them. This CDR3 contains 12 residues. The CDR3 loop is CASSQGGEKLFF. Here the CDR3 DNA reads TGCGCCAGCAGCCAAGGTGGGGAAAAACTGTTTTTT.

V and J are TRBV6-6 and TRBJ1-4; 10 bases map to TRBD1. Germline loops: CDR1 MNHNY, CDR2 SVGAGI (reference sequence). The CDR3 loop spans 16 amino acids. V trimming: 5 bases; J trimming: 7 bases; junction bases outside the gene matches: 10. The CDR3 loop reads CASSGRQGALSEKLFF. The CDR3 nucleotides are TGTGCCAGCAGTGGCCGACAGGGGGCGCTAAGTGAAAAACTGTTTTTT.

This clone has a handful of counts. This chain connects TRBV11-3 to TRBJ2-2; D unclear. CDR1 and CDR2 from the germline V gene are SGHNT and YENEEA. The V and J ends lost 1 base and 6 bases respectively, with 9 bases between them. This CDR3 comprises 14 residues. The CDR3 nucleotides are TGTGCCAGCAGCTTAGGTTGGGCGGCCGGGGAGCTGTTTTTT. Translating it yields CASSLGWAAGELFF.

This clone occurred a few times. The chain uses TRBV19 and TRBJ1-5; D not resolved. Germline V gene lookup returns CDR1 LNHDA and CDR2 SQIVND (reference sequence). V lost 7 bases and J 7 bases, leaving 20 bases between the germline ends. This CDR3 has 15 amino acids. The CDR3 spells CASTTDRSKNQPQHF. The CDR3 DNA is TGTGCCAGTACCACGGACCGTAGCAAGAACCAGCCCCAGCATTTT.

The genes are TRBV7-3 and TRBJ1-1, with TRBD1 matching over 7 bases. The CDR3 totals 15 residues. Germline assignment: CDR1 SGHTA and CDR2 FQGTGA. Trimming cost V 4 bases and J 3 bases; bases outside gene matches: 8. The CDR3 DNA reads as TGTGCCAGCAGCTCCGGACAGGTTGGGGACACTGAAGCTTTCTTT. Its translation is CASSSGQVGDTEAFF.

This clone has only one observation. The rearrangement joins TRBV7-3 to TRBJ2-1, with D perhaps given as TRBD1 or TRBD2 (5 bases each). CDR1 SGHTA and CDR2 FQGTGA come from the germline V gene. CDR3 length: 17 amino acids. Trimming removed 5 bases from V and 0 bases from J, with 17 bases in between. Here the CDR3 DNA reads TGTGCCAGCAGCCCCGGATTCGGGACCTCCTCCTACAATGAGCAGTTCTTC. Translation: CASSPGFGTSSYNEQFF. The complete variable domain, with remaining parts taken from reference TRBV7-3 and TRBJ2-1, reads GAGVSQTPSNKVTEKGKYVELRCDPISGHTALYWYRQSLGQGPEFLIYFQGTGAADDSGLPNDRFFAVRPEGSVSTLKIQRTERGDSAVYLCASSPGFGTSSYNEQFFGPGTRLTVL.

The chain couples TRBV25-1 to TRBJ2-2; D is undetermined. V was clipped by 2 bases and J by 1 base, with 5 bases between them. The CDR3 sequence is 14 residues long. CDR1 and CDR2 from the germline V gene are MGHDK and SYGVNS. The CDR3 region has the DNA TGTGCCAGCAGTGAAATTGGGAACACCGGGGAGCTGTTTTTT. It codes for CASSEIGNTGELFF.

J is TRBJ1-4 and V is TRBV5-1; the D gene is possibly TRBD1 (5 bases). V was clipped by 3 bases and J by 6 bases, with 15 bases between them. The V gene's germline CDR1 is SGHRS and CDR2 YFSETQ. This CDR3 spans 15 amino acids. In DNA, the CDR3 is TGCGCCAGCAGCTGGGAAAGGGCGGGGGATGAAAAACTGTTTTTT. It codes for CASSWERAGDEKLFF.

The chain couples TRBV18 to TRBJ2-5; 7 bases align to TRBD2. Germline CDR1 reads KGHSH; CDR2 reads LQKENI. The ends lost 2 bases at V and 5 bases at J; junction bases unmatched: 8. This CDR3 spans 15 amino acids. In DNA, the CDR3 is TGTGCCAGCTCACCAAGCGGGGAAGGGGTGGAGACCCAGTACTTC. Protein sequence: CASSPSGEGVETQYF. Together with reference TRBV18 and TRBJ2-5, the CDR3 gives the full variable domain: NAGVMQNPRHLVRRRGQEARLRCSPMKGHSHVYWYRQLPEEGLKFMVYLQKENIIDESGMPKERFSAEFPKEGPSILRIQQVVRGDSAAYFCASSPSGEGVETQYFGPGTRLLVL.

V is TRBV7-3 and J is TRBJ2-1; D is uncertain. This CDR3 spans 12 amino acids. Germline CDR1 SGHTA, CDR2 FQGTGA. V dropped 3 bases and J dropped 6 bases, with 6 bases sitting between them. CDR3 loop: CASSFYGNEQFF. The DNA for the CDR3 is TGTGCCAGCAGCTTCTACGGCAATGAGCAGTTCTTC.

This clone came up once. The chain links TRBV5-1 to TRBJ2-1; D perhaps matches TRBD1 (5 bases). Trimming took off 0 bases at V and 7 bases at J, with 14 bases between the two ends. CDR1 SGHRS and CDR2 YFSETQ come from the germline V gene. This CDR3 is 15 amino acids long. This CDR3 reads CASSLATGYFNEQFF. CDR3 sequence (DNA): TGCGCCAGCAGCTTGGCAACAGGCTACTTTAATGAGCAGTTCTTC.

The chain combines TRBV7-9 with TRBJ1-2; the D is unclear. Germline-derived CDR1 and CDR2 are SEHNR and FQNEAQ (reference sequence). This CDR3 has 11 amino acids. V was clipped by 5 bases and J by 7 bases, with 8 bases between them. The CDR3 sequence: CASSTRGGYTF. The CDR3 nucleotides read TGTGCCAGCAGCACCCGGGGTGGCTACACCTTC.

The gene calls are TRBV5-1 and TRBJ2-6; D unclear. CDR3 size: 16 residues. The germline V gene has CDR1 SGHRS and CDR2 YFSETQ. Trimming stripped 0 bases from V and 1 base from J, with 8 bases between. This CDR3 reads CASSLVGSSGANVLTF. The CDR3 nucleotides are TGCGCCAGCAGCTTGGTCGGGTCTTCTGGGGCCAACGTCCTGACTTTC.

The chain joins TRBV29-1 to TRBJ1-2; no definite D call. The germline V and J ends were trimmed by 4 bases and 4 bases, with 7 bases remaining between them. Germline-derived CDR1 and CDR2 are SQVTM and ANQGSEA. CDR3 length: 11 residues. CDR3 sequence reads: CSVVRGYGYTF. The CDR3 coding sequence is TGCAGCGTTGTCCGGGGCTATGGCTACACCTTC.

The CDR3 bases are TGTGCCAGCAGCAGGGATGGACTAGCGGGAGGTCAGTACTTC. Its translation: CASSRDGLAGGQYF. This sequence joins TRBV2 and TRBJ2-7, with TRBD2 matching over 14 bases. V shed 6 bases, J shed 10 bases, and the junction held 8 bases outside the gene matches. The CDR3 is 14 amino acids. CDR1 is SNHLY and CDR2 is FYNNEI in the germline V gene. The complete variable domain, with remaining parts taken from reference TRBV2 and TRBJ2-7, reads EPEVTQTPSHQVTQMGQEVILRCVPISNHLYFYWYRQILGQKVEFLVSFYNNEISEKSEIFDDQFSVERPDGSNFTLKIRSTKLEDSAMYFCASSRDGLAGGQYFGPGTRLTVT.

The genes are TRBV27 and TRBJ1-4; unclear D gene. From germline, CDR1 is MNHEY and CDR2 SMNVEV (reference sequence). Trimming pared 3 bases from V and 0 bases from J, leaving 8 bases between. The CDR3 consists of 15 residues. CDR3: CASSFSEATNEKLFF. CDR3 coding DNA: TGTGCCAGCAGTTTCTCAGAAGCAACTAATGAAAAACTGTTTTTT.

This chain joins TRBV27 and TRBJ2-2; 9 nucleotides line up with TRBD1. V lost 7 bases and J lost 1; bases outside the gene matches: 7. The CDR3 spans 16 residues. In germline, CDR1 is MNHEY, CDR2 SMNVEV (reference sequence). DNA for the CDR3: TGTGCCAGCAAATTAGGGACAGGGTGGAACACCGGGGAGCTGTTTTTT. This gives the protein CASKLGTGWNTGELFF.

The gene calls are TRBV25-1 and TRBJ1-5, with D possibly being TRBD1 (5 bases). Germline loops: CDR1 MGHDK, CDR2 SYGVNS. The CDR3 covers 14 residues. Trimming took off 5 bases at V and 5 bases at J, with 13 bases between the two ends. Written as DNA, the CDR3 is TGTGCCAGCAGTTGGGGCAGTTACTATCAGCCCCAGCATTTT. This translates into CASSWGSYYQPQHF.